This TCR beta chain was recovered during a study of brain metastases from non-small cell lung cancer. The V and J ends lost 7 bases and 4 bases respectively, with 8 bases between them. Germline CDR1 reads MNHEY; CDR2 reads SMNVEV (reference sequence). The CDR3 is 12 residues long. Points from the study as a whole: Compared with their matched primary tumors, roughly two thirds of brain metastases showed expanded T-cell clones. Fewer infiltrating T cells were found in brain metastases than primaries.

Notes on this clone: Its antigen is unidentified.

Repertoires were generated with immunoSEQ multiplex PCR, while TCRdb's copy carries only in-frame clones and drops some. The sample yields 2,000 to 2,500 clones, less than 95% seen once. V usage is TRBV27 and J usage is TRBJ1-3; D is uncertain. The sequenced sample consisted of primary lung tumor tissue. This receptor was taken from a donor aged 40 or older with non-small cell lung cancer. CDR3 amino acids: CASKGLGNTIYF. CDR3 in DNA: TGTGCCAGCAAAGGTCTAGGAAACACCATATATTTT.